The source of this TCR beta chain is a study of blood T cells in healthy people across ages. About the study: T cells yielded about one barcoded beta molecule per two cells through template switching.

The CDR3 is 14 residues long. V lost 3 bases and J lost 5, with 13 bases in between. Germline V gene data show CDR1 as MDHEN and CDR2 as SYDVKM. Worth noting for this clonotype: Its cognate antigen is unknown.

PCR was performed a second time for about 7 to 12 cycles using a sample-barcoded 5' primer and a J-beta primer mix. Each cDNA was tagged by a template-switch adaptor containing 12 random nucleotides. In TCRdb, the 5' RACE reads were re-called with MiXCR into one record per CDR3 protein. The sample carries over 1,200,000 distinct CDR3 sequences, approximately 63% recorded once. Study-level points and caveats: Naive CD4+ cells and diversity were both higher in long-lived donors than in aged donors.

This clonotype originated in a young man in good health. The specimen was blood. The chain combines TRBV28 with TRBJ1-2; weak D call: TRBD1 (5 bases). This CDR3 reads CASSFNGRGYGYTF. The CDR3 coding sequence is TGTGCCAGCAGTTTTAACGGGAGGGGATATGGCTACACCTTC.